One and the same sample provided the 22 T cell receptor beta chains below, sequenced in a study of blood T cell repertoires in COVID-19. The method was immunoSEQ multiplex PCR; TCRdb's version includes in-frame clones alone and lacks a portion of them. Found here are more than 250,000 clones, around 88% of them singletons; the top ten hold about 1.2%. The specimen sequenced was PBMCs or T cells enriched from blood (not recorded which). Every receptor here comes from a woman in her 40s with acute COVID-19.

The chain is built from TRBV28 and TRBJ1-1; D gene ambiguous. Germline V lookup: CDR1 MDHEN, CDR2 SYDVKM. Between the trimmed V and J ends, which lost 6 bases and 1 base, there was a span of 15 bases. This CDR3 spans 15 amino acids. Here the CDR3 DNA reads TGTGCCAGCAGGTCGTCGGGAGTGGGGAACACTGAAGCTTTCTTT. Translating it yields CASRSSGVGNTEAFF.

V usage is TRBV15 and J usage is TRBJ2-7; TRBD1 matches at 12 bases. The CDR3 contains 13 residues. V dropped 5 bases and J dropped 6; count of bases not matched to a gene: 2. Germline loops: CDR1 LNHNV, CDR2 YYDKDF (reference sequence). CDR3 nucleotide sequence: TGTGCCACCAGCTGGGACAGGGGGCGCGAGCAGTACTTC. Residues: CATSWDRGREQYF.

The CDR3 bases are TGTGCCAGCACCGGGGATAGCAGCTGGGAGCAGTACTTC. Its translation: CASTGDSSWEQYF. The chain uses TRBV2 and TRBJ2-7, with a weak D call TRBD2 (5 bases). Germline V gives CDR1 SNHLY, CDR2 FYNNEI. The CDR3 length is 13 residues. Trimming pared 7 bases from V and 7 bases from J, leaving 17 bases between.

The J gene is TRBJ1-4, the V gene TRBV10-2, with TRBD1 identical over 7 bases. CDR1 WSHSY and CDR2 SAAADI come from the germline V gene. CDR3 length: 14 residues. The V gene end was trimmed by 6 bases and the J gene end by 3 bases; junction bases not matched to a gene: 4. The DNA for the CDR3 is TGCGCCAGCAGCCCGGGACAGTCTAATGAAAAACTGTTTTTT. Residues: CASSPGQSNEKLFF.

The rearrangement uses TRBV5-4 and TRBJ2-7; 12 bases match TRBD2. CDR3 size: 15 residues. Germline values: CDR1 SGHNT, CDR2 YYREEE (reference sequence). Unmatched junction bases numbered 6, after V lost 4 bases and J lost 4 bases. The CDR3 DNA reads TGTGCCAGCAGCCCAGGACTAGCGGGAACATACGAGCAGTACGTC. As protein: CASSPGLAGTYEQYV.

In regard to this clone: Compared with germline, one end of the junction differs, possibly owing to a read error. The V and J genes are TRBV7-9 and TRBJ2-3; 8 nucleotides align to TRBD2. This CDR3 has 18 residues. Germline CDR1 SEHNR, CDR2 FQNEAQ (reference sequence). CDR3 DNA sequence: TGTGCCAGCAGCGTAGCGCAGCGGGGAGCGGGAGTTGGGGATACGCAGTATTTT. This encodes CASSVAQRGAGVGDTQYF.

This chain links TRBV18 with TRBJ2-3, with 7 positions matching TRBD2. The CDR3 consists of 15 residues. Germline lookup yields CDR1 KGHSH and CDR2 LQKENI. With V trimmed by 2 bases and J by 3 bases, 5 bases remained unmatched. The CDR3 nucleotides read TGTGCCAGCTCACCATTGAGCGGGGCTACAGATACGCAGTATTTT. Translation: CASSPLSGATDTQYF.

The J gene is TRBJ2-5, the V gene TRBV27; D might be TRBD2 (6 bases). CDR3 length equals 14 residues. V lost 2 bases and J 1 base, leaving 8 bases between the germline ends. Germline CDR1 and CDR2: MNHEY and SMNVEV (reference sequence). As DNA, the CDR3 is TGTGCCAGCAGTTTAAACGGGGGCCAAGAGACCCAGTACTTC. Residues: CASSLNGGQETQYF.

The chain is built from TRBV30 and TRBJ2-3; TRBD2 aligns across 10 bases. The V segment lost 2 bases and the J segment 13 bases; nucleotides outside the gene matches: 6. Per germline, CDR1 GTSNPN and CDR2 SVGIG (reference sequence). The CDR3 is 12 amino acids. The CDR3 region has the DNA TGTGCCTGGAGTTTACTAGCGGGGCCGGAGTATTTT. Its protein product is CAWSLLAGPEYF.

The J gene is TRBJ2-5, the V gene TRBV3-1 (or the pseudogene TRBV3-2), with D possibly being TRBD2 (5 bases). Germline V CDR1 and CDR2: LGHDT, YNNKEL (reference sequence). The V gene lost 6 bases and the J gene lost 8 bases, with 13 bases spanning the gap. The CDR3 consists of 12 residues. This CDR3 is CASRGPGDTQYF. Here the CDR3 DNA reads TGTGCCAGCAGAGGACCCGGGGATACCCAGTACTTC.

This chain links TRBV30 with TRBJ1-2; no clear D gene. Germline V gene sequence: CDR1 GTSNPN, CDR2 SVGIG (reference sequence). V lost 4 bases, J lost 8 bases, and 17 bases lay in between. This CDR3 contains 13 residues. CDR3 in DNA: TGTGCCTGGAACGCCGCCGGAGAGGGCGGCTACACCTTC. This codes for CAWNAAGEGGYTF.

The chain employs TRBV18 and TRBJ1-3; a possible D gene is TRBD1 (6 bases). The V end lost 5 bases, the J end lost 0 bases, and 11 bases lay between the germline ends. From germline, CDR1 is KGHSH and CDR2 LQKENI. The CDR3 has 15 amino acids. The CDR3 spells CASSVQGHSGNTIYF. Here the CDR3 DNA reads TGTGCCAGCTCAGTACAGGGTCACTCTGGAAACACCATATATTTT.

This chain joins TRBV29-1 and TRBJ2-5; perhaps TRBD1 as D (6 bases). The CDR3 runs to 13 residues. Trimming pared 4 bases from V and 4 bases from J, leaving 13 bases between. Germline CDR1 SQVTM, CDR2 ANQGSEA. CDR3 nucleotide sequence: TGCAGCGTTGTCCCGACAGGTGGAGAGACCCAGTACTTC. Its protein product is CSVVPTGGETQYF. Full variable domain (rest looked up from reference TRBV29-1 and TRBJ2-5): SAVISQKPSRDICQRGTSLTIQCQVDSQVTMMFWYRQQPGQSLTLIATANQGSEATYESGFVIDKFPISRPNLTFSTLTVSNMSPEDSSIYLCSVVPTGGETQYFGPGTRLLVL.

In this sample, this clone turned up many times. This sequence joins TRBV19 and TRBJ2-3; TRBD2 matches at 9 bases. Germline CDR1 LNHDA, CDR2 SQIVND (reference sequence). The J segment lost 2 bases and the V segment lost 6 bases, leaving 0 bases of the junction unmatched. This CDR3 contains 13 residues. CDR3 in amino acids: CASRGLATDTQYF. CDR3 bases: TGTGCCAGTAGGGGACTAGCCACAGATACGCAGTATTTT.

This rearrangement joins TRBV19 to TRBJ2-1; no definite D call. Trimming cost V 5 bases and J 8 bases, with 10 bases left between them. The CDR3 extends over 12 amino acids. Germline assignment: CDR1 LNHDA and CDR2 SQIVND (reference sequence). CDR3 sequence (DNA): TGTGCCAGTAGTCCACGGTCCGATGAGCAGTTCTTC. It yields the protein CASSPRSDEQFF.

The chain uses TRBV2 and TRBJ1-5; possible D gene TRBD1, 6 bases. There are 15 residues in the CDR3. The germline V and J ends were trimmed by 4 bases and 0 bases, with 10 bases remaining between them. The V gene's germline CDR1 is SNHLY and CDR2 FYNNEI. Here the CDR3 DNA reads TGTGCCAGCAGTGTAACAGGGTATAGCAATCAGCCCCAGCATTTT. Translating gives CASSVTGYSNQPQHF.

The chain employs TRBV12-3 or TRBV12-4 and TRBJ1-5; tentative D call: TRBD1 (5 bases). Between the trimmed V and J ends, which lost 6 bases and 6 bases, there was a span of 12 bases. There are 13 residues in the CDR3. The CDR3 is CASRIGGSQPQHF. CDR3 bases: TGTGCCAGCAGAATCGGGGGGAGTCAGCCCCAGCATTTT.

V is TRBV4-3 and J is TRBJ2-1, with 7 bases aligning to TRBD1. Trimming removed 3 bases from V and 5 bases from J; junction bases left unmatched: 7. Germline V gives CDR1 LGHNA, CDR2 YSLEER. This CDR3 has 15 residues. This CDR3 reads CASSHLGDRDNEQFF. The CDR3 region has the DNA TGCGCCAGCAGCCATCTTGGGGACAGAGACAATGAGCAGTTCTTC.

The chain has TRBV7-9 and TRBJ1-1; TRBD1 might be the D (5 bases). Per germline, CDR1 SEHNR and CDR2 FQNEAQ (reference sequence). The CDR3 is 12 amino acids. V was clipped by 5 bases and J by 9 bases, with 13 bases between them. The CDR3, as DNA: TGTGCCAGCAGCCCAGGTGGGGGGAAAGCTTTCTTT. Its translation: CASSPGGGKAFF.

J is TRBJ1-1 and V is TRBV19, with TRBD1 as a possible D gene (6 bases). Germline CDR1 is LNHDA and CDR2 is SQIVND (reference sequence). This CDR3 spans 14 amino acids. V lost 5 bases to trimming and J lost 0 bases, with 10 bases between them. In nucleotides, the CDR3 is TGTGCCAGTAGTCCAGGACAGCTGAACACTGAAGCTTTCTTT. This sequence encodes CASSPGQLNTEAFF.

This chain connects TRBV18 to TRBJ1-4, with TRBD1 identical over 7 bases. The trim removed 0 bases at V and 7 bases at J, leaving 5 bases unmatched. This CDR3 is built from 15 residues. Germline CDR1 is KGHSH and CDR2 is LQKENI. The CDR3 here is CASSPPGQNGEKLFF. For the CDR3, the DNA is TGTGCCAGCTCACCACCGGGACAGAACGGTGAAAAACTGTTTTTT.

CDR3 amino acids: CASSRGLLEPYEQYF. CDR3 DNA: TGCGCCAGCAGCCGCGGACTACTCGAACCCTACGAGCAGTACTTC. The chain links TRBV5-1 to TRBJ2-7; tentatively, D is TRBD2 (6 bases). Trimming stripped 4 bases from V and 2 bases from J, with 16 bases between. This CDR3 is built from 15 residues. The germline V gene has CDR1 SGHRS and CDR2 YFSETQ.